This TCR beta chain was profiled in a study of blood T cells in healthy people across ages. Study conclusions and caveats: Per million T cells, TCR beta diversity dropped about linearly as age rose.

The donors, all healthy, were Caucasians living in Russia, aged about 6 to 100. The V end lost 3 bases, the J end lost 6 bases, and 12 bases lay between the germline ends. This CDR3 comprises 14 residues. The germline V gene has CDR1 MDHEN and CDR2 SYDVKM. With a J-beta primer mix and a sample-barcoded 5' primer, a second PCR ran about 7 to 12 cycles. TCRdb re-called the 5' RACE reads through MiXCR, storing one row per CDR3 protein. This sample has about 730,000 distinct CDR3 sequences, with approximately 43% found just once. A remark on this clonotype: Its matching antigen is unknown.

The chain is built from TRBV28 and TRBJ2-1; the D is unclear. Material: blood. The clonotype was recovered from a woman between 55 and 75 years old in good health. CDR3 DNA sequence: TGTGCCAGCAGTTTCATGGGAATCGGCAATGAGCAGTTCTTC. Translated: CASSFMGIGNEQFF.